These 8 T cell receptor beta chains share one sample of origin, sequenced in a study of T cell responses to AZD1222 COVID-19 vaccine. Sequenced by immunoSEQ multiplex PCR; TCRdb stores in-frame clones only, minus some. The sample records some 130,000 clones, 92% being singletons. The starting material was peripheral blood, obtained on day 0 of AZD1222 vaccination. Receptors were obtained from an adult in good health.

The chain carries TRBV18 and TRBJ1-1, with TRBD1 as a possible D gene (6 bases). Germline V gives CDR1 KGHSH, CDR2 LQKENI. Between the trimmed V and J ends, which lost 6 bases and 0 bases, there was a span of 11 bases. This CDR3 is built from 14 residues. This chain's CDR3 is CASSTTGMNTEAFF. CDR3 DNA sequence: TGTGCCAGCTCTACAACAGGGATGAACACTGAAGCTTTCTTT.

This chain connects TRBV6-2 or TRBV6-3 to TRBJ2-1, with TRBD2 matching 8 bases. Germline CDR1 reads MNHEY; CDR2 reads SVGEGT. J gave up 4 bases and V 0 bases, and 8 bases lay outside the gene matches. This CDR3 is 17 amino acids long. CDR3 sequence: CASSYSPLAGLYNEQFF. CDR3 DNA: TGTGCCAGCAGTTACTCACCGCTAGCGGGCCTGTACAATGAGCAGTTCTTC.

The CDR3 DNA sequence: TGTGCCAGCAGCGCAGGGGGCAGGGCGGGTGAATCACCCCTCCACTTT. Translation gives CASSAGGRAGESPLHF. V is TRBV7-2 and J is TRBJ1-6; 8 nucleotides match TRBD1. The V and J ends lost 5 bases and 10 bases, in that order; junction bases with no gene match: 13. CDR3 length equals 16 residues. Germline-derived CDR1 and CDR2 are SGHTA and FQGNSA.

This chain uses TRBV3-1 (or the pseudogene TRBV3-2) with TRBJ2-7, with D perhaps matching TRBD2 (6 bases). Trimming stripped 8 bases from V and 0 bases from J, with 14 bases between. This CDR3 has 14 residues. Looked up from germline, CDR1 is LGHDT and CDR2 is YNNKEL (reference sequence). The CDR3 is CASEGGTSSYEQYF. CDR3 bases: TGTGCCAGCGAGGGCGGGACCAGCTCCTACGAGCAGTACTTC.

This sequence joins TRBV15 and TRBJ1-5; D call uncertain. CDR1 is LNHNV and CDR2 is YYDKDF in the germline V gene (reference sequence). V was trimmed by 8 bases and J by 3 bases, leaving 11 bases between them. The CDR3 runs 13 residues. The CDR3 loop is CATRPAFNQPQHF. The CDR3 DNA is TGTGCCACCCGCCCGGCCTTCAATCAGCCCCAGCATTTT.

The chain couples TRBV25-1 to TRBJ2-1; 7 nucleotides agree with TRBD2. V was pared by 6 bases and J by 8 bases, with 7 bases of the junction left unmatched. Looked up from germline, CDR1 is MGHDK and CDR2 is SYGVNS. The CDR3 consists of 13 residues. This CDR3 is CASRPGLTDEQFF. For the CDR3, the DNA is TGTGCCAGCAGACCGGGACTAACCGATGAGCAGTTCTTC. Supplemented by reference TRBV25-1 and TRBJ2-1, the full variable domain reads EADIYQTPRYLVIGTGKKITLECSQTMGHDKMYWYQQDPGMELHLIHYSYGVNSTEKGDLSSESTVSRIRTEHFPLTLESARPSHTSQYLCASRPGLTDEQFFGPGTRLTVL.

This chain links TRBV5-4 with TRBJ1-4, with 8 bases aligning to TRBD1. The CDR3 extends over 14 amino acids. Looked up from germline, CDR1 is SGHNT and CDR2 is YYREEE (reference sequence). J lost 8 bases, V lost 4 bases, and 7 bases had no gene match. CDR3 bases: TGTGCCAGCAGCGTTGGACAGGGTCGAGAAAAACTGTTTTTT. Translation gives CASSVGQGREKLFF.

V gene TRBV19 combines with J gene TRBJ1-1; D remains unclear. Trimming removed 7 bases at V and 3 bases at J, with 9 bases between. The CDR3 spans 12 residues. CDR1 and CDR2 from the germline V gene are LNHDA and SQIVND (reference sequence). CDR3 amino acids: CASNNGDTEAFF. The CDR3 bases are TGTGCCAGTAACAACGGGGACACTGAAGCTTTCTTT.